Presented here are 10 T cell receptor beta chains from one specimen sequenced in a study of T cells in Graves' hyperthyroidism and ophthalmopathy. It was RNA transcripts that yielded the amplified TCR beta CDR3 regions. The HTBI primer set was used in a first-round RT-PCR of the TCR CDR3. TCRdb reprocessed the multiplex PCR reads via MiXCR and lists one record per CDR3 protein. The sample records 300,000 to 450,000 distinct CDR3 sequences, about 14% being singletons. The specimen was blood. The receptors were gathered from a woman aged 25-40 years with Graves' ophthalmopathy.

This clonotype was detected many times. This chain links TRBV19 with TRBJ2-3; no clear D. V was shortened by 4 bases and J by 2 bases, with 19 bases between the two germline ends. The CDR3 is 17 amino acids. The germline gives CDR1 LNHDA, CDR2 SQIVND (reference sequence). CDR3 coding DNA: TGTGCCAGTAGTACCGCTGCCGGTCGTCACCTCACAGATACGCAGTATTTT. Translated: CASSTAAGRHLTDTQYF.

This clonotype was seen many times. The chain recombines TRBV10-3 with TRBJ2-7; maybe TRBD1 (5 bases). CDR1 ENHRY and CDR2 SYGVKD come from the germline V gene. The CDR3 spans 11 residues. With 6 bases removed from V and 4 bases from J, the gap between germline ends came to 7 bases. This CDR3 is CAIRQGYEQYF. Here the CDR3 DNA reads TGTGCCATCAGGCAGGGTTACGAGCAGTACTTC.

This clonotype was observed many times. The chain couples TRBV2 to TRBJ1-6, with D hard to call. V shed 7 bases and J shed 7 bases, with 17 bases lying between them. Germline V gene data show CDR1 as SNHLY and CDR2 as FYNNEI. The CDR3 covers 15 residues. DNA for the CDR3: TGTGCCAGCACAGAAGGGCCGGCCCAAAATTCACCCCTCCACTTT. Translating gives CASTEGPAQNSPLHF.

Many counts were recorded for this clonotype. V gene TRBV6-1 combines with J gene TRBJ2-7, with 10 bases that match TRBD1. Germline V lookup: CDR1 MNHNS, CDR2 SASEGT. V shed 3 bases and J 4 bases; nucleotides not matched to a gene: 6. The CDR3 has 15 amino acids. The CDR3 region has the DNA TGTGCCAGCAGTGACCGGGACAGGGGAGGTTACGAGCAGTACTTC. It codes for CASSDRDRGGYEQYF.

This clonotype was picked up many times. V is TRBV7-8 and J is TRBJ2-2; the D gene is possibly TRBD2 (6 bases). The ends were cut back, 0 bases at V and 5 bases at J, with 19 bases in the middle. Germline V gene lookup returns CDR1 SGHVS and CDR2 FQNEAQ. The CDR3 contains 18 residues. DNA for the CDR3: TGTGCCAGCAGCTTAGCGTGGAGAAAGGGACTCCGGACCGGGGAGCTGTTTTTT. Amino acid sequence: CASSLAWRKGLRTGELFF.

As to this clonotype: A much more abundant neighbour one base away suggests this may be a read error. The CDR3 DNA follows: TGTGCCTGCAGTGCGGGAATTACCCCGTACGAGCAGTACTTC. Its protein product is CACSAGITPYEQYF. The gene calls are TRBV2 and TRBJ2-7; D is perhaps TRBD2 (6 bases). In germline, CDR1 is SNHLY, CDR2 FYNNEI. The CDR3 has 14 residues.

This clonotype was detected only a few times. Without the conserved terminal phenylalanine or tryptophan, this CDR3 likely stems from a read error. The CDR3 sequence is CASRSSGGAGETQYL. The CDR3 coding sequence is TGTGCCAGCAGGTCAAGCGGGGGGGCAGGGGAGACCCAGTACCTC. The chain links TRBV6-2 or TRBV6-3 to TRBJ2-5; TRBD2 matches at 10 bases. CDR3 length: 15 residues. Germline assignment: CDR1 MNHEY and CDR2 SVGEGT. V lost 6 bases to trimming and J lost 5 bases; unmatched junction nucleotides: 9.

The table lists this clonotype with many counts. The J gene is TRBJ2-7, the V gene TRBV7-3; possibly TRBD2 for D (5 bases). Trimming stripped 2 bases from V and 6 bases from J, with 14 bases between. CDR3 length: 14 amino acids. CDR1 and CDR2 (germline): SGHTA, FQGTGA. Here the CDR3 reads CASSLAAANSEQYF. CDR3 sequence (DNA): TGTGCCAGCAGCTTAGCAGCGGCGAACTCCGAGCAGTACTTC.

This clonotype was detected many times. CDR3 DNA: TGCAGTGCTTCACCCCATACGACTAGCGGGGGGCCTGCCGGCGAGCAGTACTTC. This gives the protein CSASPHTTSGGPAGEQYF. This chain links TRBV20-1 with TRBJ2-7, with 13 bases lining up with TRBD2. The CDR3 sequence is 18 residues long. V dropped 5 bases and J dropped 6; count of bases not matched to a gene: 19. From germline, CDR1 is DFQATT and CDR2 SNEGSKA (reference sequence).

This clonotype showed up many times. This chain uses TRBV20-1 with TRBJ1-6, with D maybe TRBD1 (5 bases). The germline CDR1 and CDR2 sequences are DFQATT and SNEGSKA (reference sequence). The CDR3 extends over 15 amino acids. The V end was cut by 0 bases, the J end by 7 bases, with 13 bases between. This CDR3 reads CSAREGGAGNSPLHF. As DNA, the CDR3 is TGCAGTGCTAGAGAGGGTGGGGCAGGGAATTCACCCCTCCACTTT.